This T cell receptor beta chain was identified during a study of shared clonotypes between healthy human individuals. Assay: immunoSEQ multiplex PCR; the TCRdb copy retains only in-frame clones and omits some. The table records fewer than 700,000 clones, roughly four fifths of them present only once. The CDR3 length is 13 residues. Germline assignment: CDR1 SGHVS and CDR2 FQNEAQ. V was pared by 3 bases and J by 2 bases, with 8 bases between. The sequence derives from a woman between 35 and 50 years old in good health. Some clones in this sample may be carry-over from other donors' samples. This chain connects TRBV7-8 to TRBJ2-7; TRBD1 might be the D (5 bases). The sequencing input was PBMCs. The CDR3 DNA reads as TGTGCCAGCAGCTTTGGGGCCACCTACGAGCAGTACTTC. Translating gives CASSFGATYEQYF.